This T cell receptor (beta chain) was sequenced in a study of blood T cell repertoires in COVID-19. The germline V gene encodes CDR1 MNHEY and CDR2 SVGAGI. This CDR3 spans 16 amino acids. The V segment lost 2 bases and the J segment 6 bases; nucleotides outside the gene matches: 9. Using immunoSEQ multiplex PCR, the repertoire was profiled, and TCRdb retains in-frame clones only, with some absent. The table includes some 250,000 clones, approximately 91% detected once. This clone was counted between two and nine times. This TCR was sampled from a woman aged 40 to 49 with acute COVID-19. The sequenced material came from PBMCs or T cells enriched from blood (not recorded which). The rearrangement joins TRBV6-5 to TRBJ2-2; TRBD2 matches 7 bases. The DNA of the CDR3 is TGTGCCAGCAGTTACGGGGGAGGGGAAGGGTCCGGGGAGCTGTTTTTT. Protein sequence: CASSYGGGEGSGELFF.